The source of this T cell receptor beta chain is a study of Ad26.COV2.S vaccination and SARS-CoV-2 variants. Using immunoSEQ multiplex PCR, the repertoire was profiled, and TCRdb retains in-frame clones only, with some absent. The data hold around 450,000 clones, with 80% to 90% observed a single time. Noted treatment: 15 to 20 received Ad26.COV2.S at low or high dose, single or two shots; several received placebo; per-sample allocation not given. Samples were taken on day 63 after the first vaccine or placebo injection. Boston hosted the donor, who was an adult aged 18-55 years. Germline V gives CDR1 LGHNA, CDR2 YNFKEQ. Trimming cost V 1 base and J 2 bases; bases outside gene matches: 4. This CDR3 has 16 residues.

The chain combines TRBV4-2 with TRBJ1-2, with 10 bases aligning to TRBD1. The receptor's source is a person between 18 and 65 years old who received the Ad26.COV2.S COVID-19 vaccine or a placebo. The sequences come from peripheral blood, collected in a trial of Ad26.COV2.S vaccine versus placebo. The CDR3 nucleotides read TGTGCCAGCAGCCAAGCGCAGACAGGGGGCAACTATGGCTACACCTTC. Translating gives CASSQAQTGGNYGYTF.